These 20 T cell receptor beta chains share one sample of origin, sequenced in a study of blood T cell repertoires in COVID-19. Libraries were prepared by immunoSEQ multiplex PCR; TCRdb keeps only in-frame clonotypes and omits some of them. The sample has approximately 140,000 clones, 85% to 90% seen once. Specimen: peripheral blood. These TCRs come from a woman in her 40s with acute or convalescent COVID-19.

The chain couples TRBV3-1 (or the pseudogene TRBV3-2) to TRBJ1-3; possibly TRBD1 for D (5 bases). The V and J ends lost 4 bases and 2 bases respectively, with 9 bases between them. Germline loops: CDR1 LGHDT, CDR2 YNNKEL (reference sequence). This CDR3 comprises 14 residues. In DNA, the CDR3 is TGTGCCAGCAGCCCAGGGCTCGCTGGAAACACCATATATTTT. Protein sequence: CASSPGLAGNTIYF.

The chain carries TRBV11-3 and TRBJ2-3; 9 bases map to TRBD2. Per germline, CDR1 SGHNT and CDR2 YENEEA. V trimming: 3 bases; J trimming: 1 base; junction bases outside the gene matches: 5. This CDR3 region has 16 residues. The CDR3 DNA reads TGTGCCAGCAGCTTGCGGGAGGGCCGGGGCACAGATACGCAGTATTTT. Translating gives CASSLREGRGTDTQYF.

This chain uses TRBV19 with TRBJ1-5, with 9 bases lining up with TRBD1. V gave up 4 bases and J gave up 3 bases; unmatched junction bases: 4. Germline assignment: CDR1 LNHDA and CDR2 SQIVND (reference sequence). The CDR3 is made up of 15 amino acids. The CDR3 protein is CASSTAQGANQPQHF. DNA of the CDR3: TGTGCCAGTAGTACGGCACAGGGGGCCAATCAGCCCCAGCATTTT.

CDR3 nucleotides: TGTGCCAGCAATAGGGACTCCGGGGAGCTGTTTTTT. This encodes CASNRDSGELFF. This rearrangement joins TRBV9 to TRBJ2-2; D may be TRBD2 (6 bases). CDR3 length equals 12 residues. CDR1 and CDR2 (germline): SGDLS, YYNGEE. V was clipped by 6 bases and J by 6 bases, with 9 bases between them.

The CDR3 reads CASKPGNTYEQYF. CDR3 nucleotides: TGTGCCAGCAAGCCAGGGAACACCTACGAGCAGTACTTC. J is TRBJ2-7 and V is TRBV6-5; D might be TRBD1 (5 bases). Trimming shortened V by 7 bases and J by 2 bases, and 12 bases separated the two germline ends. Germline V CDR1 and CDR2: MNHEY, SVGAGI. This CDR3 is 13 amino acids long.

The chain joins TRBV4-2 to TRBJ2-1; 11 bases fit TRBD2. The V gene's germline CDR1 is LGHNA and CDR2 YNFKEQ. The CDR3 extends over 18 amino acids. After removal of 2 bases from V and 0 bases from J, the junction contained 6 bases not matched to a gene. Written as DNA, the CDR3 is TGTGCCAGCAGCCAAAGTAGCGGGAGGGGGTCCTCCTACAATGAGCAGTTCTTC. Protein: CASSQSSGRGSSYNEQFF.

The chain recombines TRBV29-1 with TRBJ2-1, with D possibly being TRBD2 (5 bases). Trimming took 7 bases from V and 3 from J, leaving 10 bases between them. CDR1 SQVTM and CDR2 ANQGSEA come from the germline V gene. The length of the CDR3 is 12 residues. CDR3 DNA: TGCAGCGGCCTAGCCCTCTACAATGAGCAGTTCTTC. It is translated as CSGLALYNEQFF.

The rearrangement links TRBV9 to TRBJ2-6, with TRBD2 matching 7 bases. The junction had 6 bases not matched to a gene; V was cut back by 0 bases and J by 3 bases. The CDR3 has 17 amino acids. CDR1 is SGDLS and CDR2 is YYNGEE in the germline V gene. This chain's CDR3 is CASSVATGGVGANVLTF. The CDR3 DNA sequence: TGTGCCAGCAGCGTAGCTACGGGGGGAGTTGGGGCCAACGTCCTGACTTTC. Full variable domain (outside the CDR3, taken from reference TRBV9 and TRBJ2-6): DSGVTQTPKHLITATGQRVTLRCSPRSGDLSVYWYQQSLDQGLQFLIQYYNGEERAKGNILERFSAQQFPDLHSELNLSSLELGDSALYFCASSVATGGVGANVLTFGAGSRLTVL.

The chain joins TRBV28 to TRBJ1-1; D perhaps matches TRBD1 (5 bases). CDR3 length: 14 residues. Trimming left V 3 bases short and J 1 base short, with 9 bases between. Germline CDR1 and CDR2: MDHEN and SYDVKM. The CDR3 nucleotides read TGTGCCAGCAGTTTCGGGAGGGGGAACACTGAAGCTTTCTTT. It encodes CASSFGRGNTEAFF.

This clone was detected once. This chain uses TRBV7-3 with TRBJ1-1; no firm D call. Germline lookup yields CDR1 SGHTA and CDR2 FQGTGA. Trimming took off 1 base at V and 2 bases at J, with 5 bases between the two ends. The length of the CDR3 is 13 residues. The CDR3 spells CASSLIANTEAFF. In DNA form, the CDR3 reads TGTGCCAGCAGCTTAATAGCAAACACTGAAGCTTTCTTT.

The gene calls are TRBV7-9 and TRBJ2-7; TRBD1 might be the D (6 bases). The CDR3 runs to 15 residues. With 1 base removed from V and 6 bases from J, the gap between germline ends came to 16 bases. Germline CDR1 reads SEHNR; CDR2 reads FQNEAQ (reference sequence). The CDR3 DNA sequence: TGTGCCAGCAGCTTAGATTGGCAGGGGACGGGCGAGCAGTACTTC. This gives the protein CASSLDWQGTGEQYF.

The chain carries TRBV9 and TRBJ2-5; 11 bases line up with TRBD2. The CDR3 loop spans 17 amino acids. Germline V gives CDR1 SGDLS, CDR2 YYNGEE. V shed 3 bases and J 4 bases; nucleotides not matched to a gene: 11. CDR3 DNA: TGTGCCAGCAGCGAGACTAGCGGGGTGTATGGGCGAGAGACCCAGTACTTC. It encodes CASSETSGVYGRETQYF.

This chain connects TRBV19 to TRBJ1-1; 10 positions agree with TRBD1. Germline values: CDR1 LNHDA, CDR2 SQIVND (reference sequence). This CDR3 is 16 amino acids long. The junction had 10 bases not matched to a gene; V was cut back by 7 bases and J by 2 bases. CDR3 protein: CASTIVGTGVNTEAFF. The CDR3 coding sequence is TGTGCCAGTACCATTGTCGGGACAGGGGTAAACACTGAAGCTTTCTTT.

The V and J genes are TRBV6-5 and TRBJ1-5; D is undetermined. The CDR3 consists of 14 residues. The V gene lost 2 bases and the J gene lost 2 bases, with 7 bases spanning the gap. CDR1 is MNHEY, CDR2 SVGAGI, per germline. CDR3 bases: TGTGCCAGCAGTTACATGGAGGGCAATCAGCCCCAGCATTTT. Translating it yields CASSYMEGNQPQHF.

The chain carries TRBV5-4 and TRBJ2-6, with 8 positions matching TRBD1. V trimming: 3 bases; J trimming: 0 bases; junction bases outside the gene matches: 14. Germline V lookup: CDR1 SGHNT, CDR2 YYREEE (reference sequence). This CDR3 has 20 amino acids. The CDR3 protein is CASSSATGVEPNSGANVLTF. The CDR3 bases are TGTGCCAGCAGCTCCGCGACAGGGGTCGAACCAAACTCTGGGGCCAACGTCCTGACTTTC. Supplemented by reference TRBV5-4 and TRBJ2-6, the full variable domain reads ETGVTQSPTHLIKTRGQQVTLRCSSQSGHNTVSWYQQALGQGPQFIFQYYREEENGRGNFPPRFSGLQFPNYSSELNVNALELDDSALYLCASSSATGVEPNSGANVLTFGAGSRLTVL.

This clone showed up just a few times. The gene calls are TRBV12-3 or TRBV12-4 and TRBJ2-1; 11 bases are shared with TRBD2. The CDR3 has 13 amino acids. The V and J ends lost 7 bases and 6 bases, in that order; junction bases with no gene match: 2. CDR3 in DNA: TGTGCCAGCACCACTAGCGGGAGCAATGAGCAGTTCTTC. This encodes CASTTSGSNEQFF.

The chain has TRBV5-4 and TRBJ2-3; TRBD2 agrees at 9 bases. Trimming at V came to 9 bases and at J to 2 bases, leaving 7 bases not matched to a gene. Germline V gene lookup returns CDR1 SGHNT and CDR2 YYREEE (reference sequence). The CDR3 totals 14 residues. As DNA, the CDR3 is TGTGCCACAGTAGCGGGAGCCCCCACAGATACGCAGTATTTT. This gives the protein CATVAGAPTDTQYF.

A single count supports this clone. The chain carries TRBV6-4 and TRBJ1-2, with a possible D match to TRBD1 (5 bases). There are 13 residues in the CDR3. V was trimmed by 3 bases and J by 8 bases, leaving 13 bases between them. Germline V gene sequence: CDR1 MRHNA, CDR2 SNTAGT. The CDR3 bases are TGTGCCAGCAGTGAGATAGGAGGGGCCGGCTACACCTTC. Translation: CASSEIGGAGYTF.

The chain recombines TRBV7-2 with TRBJ1-2; D is unresolved. The V and J ends lost 5 bases and 5 bases respectively, with 15 bases between them. From germline, CDR1 is SGHTA and CDR2 FQGNSA. The CDR3 has 14 residues. The CDR3 protein is CASSLSRVGYGYTF. The DNA of the CDR3 is TGTGCCAGCAGCCTCTCAAGAGTCGGGTATGGCTACACCTTC.

The chain uses TRBV15 and TRBJ1-1; D unresolved. CDR1 and CDR2 from the germline V gene are LNHNV and YYDKDF (reference sequence). The CDR3 length is 15 residues. V was shortened by 0 bases and J by 0 bases, with 8 bases between the two germline ends. CDR3 loop: CATSRDNSMNTEAFF. The DNA for the CDR3 is TGTGCCACCAGCAGAGATAACAGCATGAACACTGAAGCTTTCTTT. The entire variable domain, with the rest obtained from reference TRBV15 and TRBJ1-1, is as follows: DAMVIQNPRYQVTQFGKPVTLSCSQTLNHNVMYWYQQKSSQAPKLLFHYYDKDFNNEADTPDNFQSRRPNTSFCFLDIRSPGLGDTAMYLCATSRDNSMNTEAFFGQGTRLTVV.